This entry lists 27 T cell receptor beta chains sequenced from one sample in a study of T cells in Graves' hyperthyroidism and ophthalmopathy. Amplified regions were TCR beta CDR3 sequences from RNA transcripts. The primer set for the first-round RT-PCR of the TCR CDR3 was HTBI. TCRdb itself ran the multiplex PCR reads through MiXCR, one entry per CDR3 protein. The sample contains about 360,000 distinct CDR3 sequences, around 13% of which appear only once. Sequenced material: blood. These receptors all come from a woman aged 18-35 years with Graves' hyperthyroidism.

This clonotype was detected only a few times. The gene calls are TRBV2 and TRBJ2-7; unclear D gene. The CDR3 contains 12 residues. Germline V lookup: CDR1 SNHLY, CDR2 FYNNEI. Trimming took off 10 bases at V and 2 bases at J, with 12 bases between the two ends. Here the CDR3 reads CATSYSAYEQYF. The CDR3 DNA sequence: TGTGCCACCTCCTATTCTGCCTACGAGCAGTACTTC.

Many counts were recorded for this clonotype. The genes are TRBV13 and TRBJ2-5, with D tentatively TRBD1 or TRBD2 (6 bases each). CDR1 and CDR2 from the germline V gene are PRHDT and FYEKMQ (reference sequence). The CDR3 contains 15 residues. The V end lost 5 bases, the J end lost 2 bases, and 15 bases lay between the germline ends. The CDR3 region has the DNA TGTGCCAGCAGCGGGGCGGCGGGGACACAAGAGACCCAGTACTTC. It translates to CASSGAAGTQETQYF.

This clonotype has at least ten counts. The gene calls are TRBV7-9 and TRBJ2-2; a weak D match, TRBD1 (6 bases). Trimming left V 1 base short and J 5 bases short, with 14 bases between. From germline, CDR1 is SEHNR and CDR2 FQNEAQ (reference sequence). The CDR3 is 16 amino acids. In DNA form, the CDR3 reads TGTGCCAGCAGCTTAGTGATTCCAGGGGCGACCGGGGAGCTGTTTTTT. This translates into CASSLVIPGATGELFF.

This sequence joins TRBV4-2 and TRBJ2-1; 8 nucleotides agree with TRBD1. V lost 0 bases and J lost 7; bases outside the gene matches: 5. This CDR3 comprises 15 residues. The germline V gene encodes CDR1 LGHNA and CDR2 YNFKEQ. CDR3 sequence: CASSQEGQGRNEQFF. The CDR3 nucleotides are TGTGCCAGCAGCCAAGAAGGACAGGGCCGGAATGAGCAGTTCTTC.

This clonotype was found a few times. CDR3: CASSPAHKQETQYF. The DNA for the CDR3 is TGTGCCAGCAGCCCCGCCCACAAGCAGGAGACCCAGTACTTC. The chain joins TRBV5-4 to TRBJ2-5; D remains unclear. The CDR3 covers 14 residues. Trimming removed 4 bases at V and 5 bases at J, with 15 bases between. Germline V CDR1 and CDR2: SGHNT, YYREEE (reference sequence).

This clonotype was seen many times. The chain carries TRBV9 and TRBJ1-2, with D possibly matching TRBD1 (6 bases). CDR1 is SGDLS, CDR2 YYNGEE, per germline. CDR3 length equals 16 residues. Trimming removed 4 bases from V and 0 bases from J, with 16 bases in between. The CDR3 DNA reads TGTGCCAGCAGCCCGAGGACAGATCATTCTAACTATGGCTACACCTTC. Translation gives CASSPRTDHSNYGYTF.

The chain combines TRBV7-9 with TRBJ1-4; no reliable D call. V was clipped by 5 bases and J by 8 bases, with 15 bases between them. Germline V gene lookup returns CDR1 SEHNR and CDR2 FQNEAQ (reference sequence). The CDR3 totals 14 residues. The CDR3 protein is CASSPITKGEKLFF. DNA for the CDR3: TGTGCCAGCAGCCCAATCACAAAAGGAGAAAAACTGTTTTTT.

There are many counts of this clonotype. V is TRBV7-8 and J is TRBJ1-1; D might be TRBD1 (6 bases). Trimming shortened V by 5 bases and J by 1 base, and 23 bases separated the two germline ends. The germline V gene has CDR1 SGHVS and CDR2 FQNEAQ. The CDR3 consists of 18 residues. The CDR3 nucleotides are TGTGCCAGCAGCCCAACCGACAGGAGCCCCGTCCCGAACACTGAAGCTTTCTTT. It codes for CASSPTDRSPVPNTEAFF.

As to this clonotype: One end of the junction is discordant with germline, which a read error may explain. CDR3 nucleotide sequence: TGCGCCAGCAGCTTCCCCCACTTC. It translates to CASSFPHF. The V gene is TRBV5-1, the J gene TRBJ2-5; the D is unclear. The CDR3 loop spans 8 amino acids. CDR1 is SGHRS, CDR2 YFSETQ, per germline.

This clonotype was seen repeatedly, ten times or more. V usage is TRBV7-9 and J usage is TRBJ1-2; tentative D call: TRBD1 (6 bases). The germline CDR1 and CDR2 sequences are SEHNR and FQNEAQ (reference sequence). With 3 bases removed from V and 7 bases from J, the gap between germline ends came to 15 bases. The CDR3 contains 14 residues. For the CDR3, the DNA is TGTGCCAGCAGCTTGGGCGCCGAAGGGGGTGGCTACACCTTC. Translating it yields CASSLGAEGGGYTF.

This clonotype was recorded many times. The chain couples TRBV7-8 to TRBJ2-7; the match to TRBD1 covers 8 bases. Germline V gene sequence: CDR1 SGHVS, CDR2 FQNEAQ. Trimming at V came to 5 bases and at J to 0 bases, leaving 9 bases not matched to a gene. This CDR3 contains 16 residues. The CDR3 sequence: CASSTSRTGSSYEQYF. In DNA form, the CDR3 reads TGTGCCAGCAGCACCTCACGGACAGGGAGCTCCTACGAGCAGTACTTC.

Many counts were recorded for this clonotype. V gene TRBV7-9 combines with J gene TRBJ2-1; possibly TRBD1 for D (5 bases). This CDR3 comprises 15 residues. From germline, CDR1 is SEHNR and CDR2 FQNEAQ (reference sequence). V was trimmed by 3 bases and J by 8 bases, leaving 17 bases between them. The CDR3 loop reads CASSFLLGQTYEQFF. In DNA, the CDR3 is TGTGCCAGCAGCTTTCTCCTGGGGCAGACATATGAGCAGTTCTTC. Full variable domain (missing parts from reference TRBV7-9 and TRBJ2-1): DTGVSQNPRHKITKRGQNVTFRCDPISEHNRLYWYRQTLGQGPEFLTYFQNEAQLEKSRLLSDRFSAERPKGSFSTLEIQRTEQGDSAMYLCASSFLLGQTYEQFFGPGTRLTVL.

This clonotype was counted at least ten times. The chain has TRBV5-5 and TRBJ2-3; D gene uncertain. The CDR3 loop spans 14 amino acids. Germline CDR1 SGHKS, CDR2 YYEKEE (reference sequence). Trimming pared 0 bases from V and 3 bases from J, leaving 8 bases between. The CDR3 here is CASSLARNTDTQYF. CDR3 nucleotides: TGTGCCAGCAGCTTGGCGAGGAATACAGATACGCAGTATTTT.

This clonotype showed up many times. The CDR3 DNA is TGTGCCAGCAGCTTAACCTCGGGGGCCCCCACAGATACGCAGTATTTT. This encodes CASSLTSGAPTDTQYF. The chain has TRBV7-3 and TRBJ2-3, with D perhaps matching TRBD1 or TRBD2 (6 bases each). Trimming removed 0 bases from V and 2 bases from J, with 12 bases in between. Germline V CDR1 and CDR2: SGHTA, FQGTGA. The CDR3 extends over 16 amino acids.

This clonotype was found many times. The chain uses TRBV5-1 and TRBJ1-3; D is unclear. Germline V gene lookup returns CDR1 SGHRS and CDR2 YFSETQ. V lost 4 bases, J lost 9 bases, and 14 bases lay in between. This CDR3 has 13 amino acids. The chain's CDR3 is CASSQTTGGTIYF. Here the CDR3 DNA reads TGCGCCAGCAGCCAGACGACCGGCGGCACCATATATTTT.

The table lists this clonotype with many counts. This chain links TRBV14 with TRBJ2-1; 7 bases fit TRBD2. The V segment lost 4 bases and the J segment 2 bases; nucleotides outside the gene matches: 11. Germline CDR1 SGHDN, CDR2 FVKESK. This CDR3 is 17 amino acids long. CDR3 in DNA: TGTGCCAGCAGCCTAACAAGGTTTCTAGCGGCCTACAATGAGCAGTTCTTC. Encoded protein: CASSLTRFLAAYNEQFF.

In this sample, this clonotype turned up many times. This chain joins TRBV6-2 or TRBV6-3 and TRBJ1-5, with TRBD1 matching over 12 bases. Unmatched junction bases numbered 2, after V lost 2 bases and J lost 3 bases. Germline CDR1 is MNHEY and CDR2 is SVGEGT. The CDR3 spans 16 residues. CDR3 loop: CASSYGTGGINQPQHF. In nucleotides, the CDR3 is TGTGCCAGCAGTTACGGGACAGGGGGCATCAATCAGCCCCAGCATTTT.

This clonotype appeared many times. CDR3 sequence (DNA): TGTGCCAGCACCGAACAGGGGCGCAATCAGCCCCAGCATTTT. Protein sequence: CASTEQGRNQPQHF. The genes are TRBV6-1 and TRBJ1-5; 7 nucleotides match TRBD1. This CDR3 region has 14 residues. Germline V lookup: CDR1 MNHNS, CDR2 SASEGT. With V trimmed by 7 bases and J by 2 bases, 5 bases remained unmatched.

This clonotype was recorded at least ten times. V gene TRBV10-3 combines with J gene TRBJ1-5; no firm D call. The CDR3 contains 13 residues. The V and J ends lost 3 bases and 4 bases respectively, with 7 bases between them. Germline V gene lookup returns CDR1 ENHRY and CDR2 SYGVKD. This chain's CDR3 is CAISEGQNQPQHF. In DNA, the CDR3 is TGTGCCATCAGTGAAGGGCAGAATCAGCCCCAGCATTTT.

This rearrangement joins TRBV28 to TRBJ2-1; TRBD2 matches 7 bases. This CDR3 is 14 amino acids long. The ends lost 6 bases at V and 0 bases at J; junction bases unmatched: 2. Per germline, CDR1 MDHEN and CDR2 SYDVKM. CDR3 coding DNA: TGTGCCAGCAGCGGGAGGTTCTCCTACAATGAGCAGTTCTTC. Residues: CASSGRFSYNEQFF.

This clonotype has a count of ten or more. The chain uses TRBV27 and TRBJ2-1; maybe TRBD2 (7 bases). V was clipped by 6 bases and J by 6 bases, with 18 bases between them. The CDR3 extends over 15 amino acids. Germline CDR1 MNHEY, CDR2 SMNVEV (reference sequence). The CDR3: CASRTRGGVLNEQFF. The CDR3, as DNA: TGTGCCAGCAGGACAAGGGGGGGGGTTCTCAATGAGCAGTTCTTC.

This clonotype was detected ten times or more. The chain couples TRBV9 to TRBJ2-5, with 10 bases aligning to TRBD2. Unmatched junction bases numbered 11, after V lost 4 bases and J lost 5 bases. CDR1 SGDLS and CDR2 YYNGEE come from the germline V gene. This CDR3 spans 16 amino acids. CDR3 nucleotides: TGTGCCAGCAGCATCGCCCAGCGGGGGGGCGGGGAGACCCAGTACTTC. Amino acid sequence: CASSIAQRGGGETQYF.

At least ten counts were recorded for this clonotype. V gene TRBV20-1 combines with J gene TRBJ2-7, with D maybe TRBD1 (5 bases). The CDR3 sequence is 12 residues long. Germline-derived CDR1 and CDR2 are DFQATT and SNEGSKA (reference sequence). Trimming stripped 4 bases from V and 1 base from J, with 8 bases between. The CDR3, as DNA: TGCAGTGCTATTACAGGTTCCTACGAGCAGTACTTC. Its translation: CSAITGSYEQYF.

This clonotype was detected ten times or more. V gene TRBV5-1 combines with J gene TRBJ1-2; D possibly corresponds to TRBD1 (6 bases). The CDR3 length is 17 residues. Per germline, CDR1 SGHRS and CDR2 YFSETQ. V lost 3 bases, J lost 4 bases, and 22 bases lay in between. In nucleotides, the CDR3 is TGCGCCAGCAGCTCACCCCAGACAGGTCGATTGGGCTATGGCTACACCTTC. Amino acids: CASSSPQTGRLGYGYTF.

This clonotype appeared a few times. CDR3 protein: CASSQGPSTSLVFYEQYF. In DNA form, the CDR3 reads TGTGCCAGCAGCCAAGGCCCCTCGACTAGCCTAGTGTTCTACGAGCAGTACTTC. The V call is TRBV4-2, the J call TRBJ2-7, with 7 nucleotides matching TRBD2. The length of the CDR3 is 18 residues. Per germline, CDR1 LGHNA and CDR2 YNFKEQ. V dropped 1 base and J dropped 3; count of bases not matched to a gene: 15.

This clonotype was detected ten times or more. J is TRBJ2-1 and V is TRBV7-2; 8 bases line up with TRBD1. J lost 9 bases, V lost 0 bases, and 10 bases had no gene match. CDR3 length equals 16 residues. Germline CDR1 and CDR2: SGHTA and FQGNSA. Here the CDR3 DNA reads TGTGCCAGCAGCTTAGCCCGGGGACAGGATAAGAGTGAGCAGTTCTTC. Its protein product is CASSLARGQDKSEQFF. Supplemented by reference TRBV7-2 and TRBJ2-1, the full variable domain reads GAGVSQSPSNKVTEKGKDVELRCDPISGHTALYWYRQSLGQGLEFLIYFQGNSAPDKSGLPSDRFSAERTGGSVSTLTIQRTQQEDSAVYLCASSLARGQDKSEQFFGPGTRLTVL.

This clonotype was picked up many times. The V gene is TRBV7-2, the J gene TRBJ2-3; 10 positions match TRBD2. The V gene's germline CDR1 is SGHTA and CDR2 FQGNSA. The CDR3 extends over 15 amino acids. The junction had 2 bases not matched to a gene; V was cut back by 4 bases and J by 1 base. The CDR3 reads CASSSTSGRTDTQYF. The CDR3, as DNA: TGTGCCAGCAGCTCGACTAGCGGGCGCACAGATACGCAGTATTTT.